These 30 T cell receptor beta chains share one sample of origin, sequenced in a study of shared clonotypes between healthy human individuals. Assay used: immunoSEQ multiplex PCR; TCRdb lists only in-frame clones, some missing. Of over 2 million clones in the sample, approximately 95% were seen once. Sequencing was performed on naive CD4+ T cells sorted from blood. Noted subset: CD45RA+ positively selected. The receptors were gathered from a man aged 18 to 30 in good health.

This clone was counted once. This chain links TRBV19 with TRBJ1-1; 10 bases are a match to TRBD1. The J segment lost 6 bases and the V segment lost 5 bases, leaving 9 bases of the junction unmatched. In germline, CDR1 is LNHDA, CDR2 SQIVND (reference sequence). This CDR3 contains 15 residues. The CDR3 region is CASSVPGQGLAEAFF. As DNA, the CDR3 is TGTGCCAGTAGTGTTCCGGGACAGGGGCTTGCTGAAGCTTTCTTT.

V usage is TRBV2 and J usage is TRBJ1-2; D is undetermined. V lost 3 bases and J 2 bases, leaving 7 bases between the germline ends. Germline loops: CDR1 SNHLY, CDR2 FYNNEI. The CDR3 runs to 13 residues. CDR3 in DNA: TGTGCCAGCAGTGACGAACAGAACTATGGCTACACCTTC. The encoded protein is CASSDEQNYGYTF.

The rearrangement links TRBV18 to TRBJ1-1; 7 bases are a match to TRBD1. Germline CDR1 reads KGHSH; CDR2 reads LQKENI. The CDR3 extends over 16 amino acids. V lost 0 bases and J lost 0; bases outside the gene matches: 4. DNA for the CDR3: TGTGCCAGCTCACCACCAAGAGGGGGCGTGAACACTGAAGCTTTCTTT. Protein: CASSPPRGGVNTEAFF.

The chain carries TRBV28 and TRBJ2-7; D is ambiguous. Deletions cut 4 bases from V and 8 bases from J, with 9 bases between. The CDR3 contains 11 residues. The germline CDR1 and CDR2 sequences are MDHEN and SYDVKM. As DNA, the CDR3 is TGTGCCAGCAGTTCCGCCCCCCAGCAGTACTTC. Translating gives CASSSAPQQYF.

The CDR3 loop reads CASGQGIREAFF. DNA of the CDR3: TGTGCCAGCGGACAGGGGATACGGGAAGCTTTCTTT. The chain carries TRBV2 and TRBJ1-1; 9 bases match TRBD1. In germline, CDR1 is SNHLY, CDR2 FYNNEI. CDR3 length: 12 residues. The junction had 6 bases not matched to a gene; V was cut back by 8 bases and J by 8 bases.

The chain links TRBV5-1 to TRBJ1-5, with D hard to call. The CDR3 has 15 residues. Germline CDR1 is SGHRS and CDR2 is YFSETQ. V was clipped by 7 bases and J by 7 bases, with 21 bases between them. CDR3 loop: CASARRRGFVQPQHF. CDR3 bases: TGCGCCAGCGCGCGTCGACGTGGGTTTGTCCAGCCCCAGCATTTT.

For this clone: This same CDR3 is encoded by further DNA sequences in the sample. J is TRBJ2-3 and V is TRBV5-1, with 8 bases matching TRBD2. The CDR3 is 14 residues long. CDR1 and CDR2 from the germline V gene are SGHRS and YFSETQ. V lost 3 bases, J lost 3 bases, and 3 bases stayed unmatched. The CDR3 is CASSSSGGTDTQYF. For the CDR3, the DNA is TGCGCCAGCAGCTCCTCGGGGGGGACAGATACGCAGTATTTT.

The chain recombines TRBV11-2 with TRBJ2-7; no firm D call. The V and J ends lost 3 bases and 3 bases respectively, with 9 bases between them. This CDR3 contains 13 residues. Germline CDR1 reads SGHAT; CDR2 reads FQNNGV. CDR3 DNA: TGTGCCAGCAGCTTGTTGGCCAACTACGAGCAGTACTTC. Encoded protein: CASSLLANYEQYF.

In this sample, this clone turned up once. J is TRBJ2-1 and V is TRBV4-1; D call uncertain. The CDR3 totals 15 residues. From germline, CDR1 is MGHRA and CDR2 YSYEKL. V was shortened by 2 bases and J by 8 bases, with 16 bases between the two germline ends. CDR3 in amino acids: CASSQLEDFRDEQFF. In DNA form, the CDR3 reads TGCGCCAGCAGCCAACTGGAAGATTTTAGGGATGAGCAGTTCTTC.

This chain joins TRBV18 and TRBJ2-7, with D perhaps TRBD1 or TRBD2 (7 bases each). The ends were cut back, 6 bases at V and 0 bases at J, with 12 bases in the middle. The V gene's germline CDR1 is KGHSH and CDR2 LQKENI. CDR3 size: 14 residues. This chain's CDR3 is CASSQGGISYEQYF. The CDR3 nucleotides read TGTGCCAGCTCTCAGGGGGGGATCTCCTACGAGCAGTACTTC.

The rearrangement joins TRBV9 to TRBJ1-1, with a weak D call TRBD1 (6 bases). V lost 1 base, J lost 1 base, and 11 bases lay in between. Germline V gene data show CDR1 as SGDLS and CDR2 as YYNGEE. This CDR3 contains 15 residues. The CDR3 DNA sequence: TGTGCCAGCAGCGTACCCCCGACAGGGAACACTGAAGCTTTCTTT. Protein: CASSVPPTGNTEAFF.

The chain combines TRBV4-1 with TRBJ2-1; 9 positions agree with TRBD2. Germline CDR1 and CDR2: MGHRA and YSYEKL. V dropped 3 bases and J dropped 9; count of bases not matched to a gene: 9. There are 15 residues in the CDR3. The CDR3 bases are TGCGCCAGCAGCCAGGGCGGGGGGGCATCAAGTGAGCAGTTCTTC. It specifies CASSQGGGASSEQFF.

The chain employs TRBV28 and TRBJ2-7; D unresolved. Germline V gene lookup returns CDR1 MDHEN and CDR2 SYDVKM. The CDR3 covers 12 residues. Trimming took off 6 bases at V and 7 bases at J, with 13 bases between the two ends. The CDR3 here is CASRNPLREQYF. The CDR3 DNA reads TGTGCCAGCAGGAACCCGCTACGGGAGCAGTACTTC. Looking up the rest from reference TRBV28 and TRBJ2-7 gives the full variable domain: DVKVTQSSRYLVKRTGEKVFLECVQDMDHENMFWYRQDPGLGLRLIYFSYDVKMKEKGDIPEGYSVSREKKERFSLILESASTNQTSMYLCASRNPLREQYFGPGTRLTVT.

The rearrangement uses TRBV5-4 and TRBJ2-7, with D hard to call. This CDR3 spans 13 amino acids. V was cut by 4 bases and J by 3 bases, with 11 bases left in between. CDR1 is SGHNT, CDR2 YYREEE, per germline (reference sequence). CDR3 nucleotide sequence: TGTGCCAGCAGCACCGGCGACAACTACGAGCAGTACTTC. This gives the protein CASSTGDNYEQYF.

Comment on this clone: Other DNA sequences within the sample encode an identical CDR3. The J gene is TRBJ2-7, the V gene TRBV30, with TRBD1 matching over 7 bases. The CDR3 extends over 11 amino acids. Unmatched junction bases numbered 0, after V lost 4 bases and J lost 3 bases. CDR1 GTSNPN and CDR2 SVGIG come from the germline V gene (reference sequence). The CDR3 DNA follows: TGTGCCTGGACAGGGGGCTACGAGCAGTACTTC. Protein sequence: CAWTGGYEQYF.

The chain combines TRBV6-1 with TRBJ1-4; 8 bases match TRBD1. V was clipped by 5 bases and J by 8 bases; unmatched bases: 10. The CDR3 sequence is 15 residues long. CDR1 is MNHNS and CDR2 is SASEGT in the germline V gene. The CDR3 sequence is CASSPPTGAAEKLFF. For the CDR3, the DNA is TGTGCCAGCAGTCCTCCGACAGGGGCAGCGGAAAAACTGTTTTTT.

The rearrangement links TRBV19 to TRBJ2-3; D is possibly TRBD2 (5 bases). Trimming pared 8 bases from V and 2 bases from J, leaving 8 bases between. The CDR3 has 12 residues. CDR1 is LNHDA and CDR2 is SQIVND in the germline V gene (reference sequence). The CDR3 protein is CASGAVTDTQYF. DNA of the CDR3: TGTGCCAGTGGAGCGGTCACAGATACGCAGTATTTT.

A word on this clone: Within the sample, other DNA sequences also encode this same CDR3. The rearrangement uses TRBV7-2 and TRBJ1-2; 9 bases map to TRBD1. CDR3 length equals 14 residues. Germline V CDR1 and CDR2: SGHTA, FQGNSA. V shed 2 bases and J 4 bases; nucleotides not matched to a gene: 2. The CDR3 coding sequence is TGTGCCAGCAGCTTATCGGGACAGGGCTATGGCTACACCTTC. Protein sequence: CASSLSGQGYGYTF.

This clone was detected once. The rearrangement uses TRBV20-1 and TRBJ2-1, with D hard to call. V lost 7 bases and J lost 3, with 7 bases in between. This CDR3 region has 11 residues. CDR1 is DFQATT, CDR2 SNEGSKA, per germline (reference sequence). CDR3 protein: CSGSLYNEQFF. The CDR3 nucleotides are TGCAGTGGTAGCCTCTACAATGAGCAGTTCTTC.

The rearrangement uses TRBV5-1 and TRBJ2-7; D is unclear. This CDR3 spans 16 amino acids. Germline assignment: CDR1 SGHRS and CDR2 YFSETQ. The ends were cut back, 0 bases at V and 2 bases at J, with 15 bases in the middle. Here the CDR3 DNA reads TGCGCCAGCAGCTTGGGCGAGTCTGGGCCCACCTACGAGCAGTACTTC. It is translated as CASSLGESGPTYEQYF.

This rearrangement joins TRBV4-1 to TRBJ1-3, with D possibly matching TRBD1 (6 bases). The CDR3 extends over 16 amino acids. The V end lost 0 bases, the J end lost 2 bases, and 11 bases lay between the germline ends. The germline CDR1 and CDR2 sequences are MGHRA and YSYEKL. The CDR3: CASSQEGGLTGNTIYF. Here the CDR3 DNA reads TGCGCCAGCAGCCAAGAGGGGGGGCTAACTGGAAACACCATATATTTT.

This chain connects TRBV5-1 to TRBJ2-3; TRBD2 is a possible D gene (6 bases). CDR1 and CDR2 from the germline V gene are SGHRS and YFSETQ. The CDR3 covers 16 residues. The V end was cut by 4 bases, the J end by 4 bases, with 19 bases between. The CDR3 nucleotides read TGCGCCAGCAGCCCGGCGGAGGGATTTTCCCCAGATACGCAGTATTTT. Translated: CASSPAEGFSPDTQYF.

The rearrangement uses TRBV5-1 and TRBJ2-5, with TRBD2 matching 9 bases. CDR3 length: 14 residues. Germline V gene lookup returns CDR1 SGHRS and CDR2 YFSETQ. Trimming cost V 0 bases and J 5 bases; bases outside gene matches: 2. CDR3: CASSLGTSVETQYF. Here the CDR3 DNA reads TGCGCCAGCAGCTTGGGGACTAGCGTGGAGACCCAGTACTTC.

This chain's CDR3 is CASSVSGSGANVLTF. The CDR3 region has the DNA TGCGCCAGCAGCGTCAGTGGCTCTGGGGCCAACGTCCTGACTTTC. This rearrangement joins TRBV5-1 to TRBJ2-6; D gene ambiguous. The germline V gene encodes CDR1 SGHRS and CDR2 YFSETQ. Trimming pared 4 bases from V and 0 bases from J, leaving 8 bases between. The CDR3 spans 15 residues.

This clone showed up just once. The rearrangement links TRBV7-6 to TRBJ2-7; TRBD1 is a possible D gene (6 bases). The CDR3 is 15 residues long. The germline V and J ends were trimmed by 3 bases and 0 bases, with 12 bases remaining between them. The germline V gene encodes CDR1 SGHVS and CDR2 FNYEAQ. CDR3 DNA: TGTGCCAGCAGCTTTAGGGGGAAGAGCTCCTACGAGCAGTACTTC. Translation: CASSFRGKSSYEQYF.

The J gene is TRBJ1-2, the V gene TRBV5-1; the match to TRBD1 covers 9 bases. CDR3 length equals 13 residues. Germline V gene lookup returns CDR1 SGHRS and CDR2 YFSETQ. V gave up 3 bases and J gave up 7 bases; unmatched junction bases: 4. CDR3 protein: CASSWDRDPGYTF. The CDR3 DNA sequence: TGCGCCAGCAGCTGGGACAGGGATCCTGGCTACACCTTC.

The chain has TRBV18 and TRBJ2-1, with TRBD2 identical over 14 bases. V was clipped by 10 bases and J by 9 bases; unmatched bases: 8. Germline V gene lookup returns CDR1 KGHSH and CDR2 LQKENI. CDR3 size: 14 residues. This CDR3 reads CATSTSGGAAEQFF. DNA for the CDR3: TGTGCCACCTCGACTAGCGGGGGGGCCGCTGAGCAGTTCTTC.

To note about this clone: Other DNA sequences within the sample encode an identical CDR3. The chain recombines TRBV6-5 with TRBJ1-5; a possible D gene is TRBD1 (5 bases). The CDR3 is 14 residues long. The V gene lost 5 bases and the J gene lost 4 bases, with 12 bases spanning the gap. Germline V gene sequence: CDR1 MNHEY, CDR2 SVGAGI. The CDR3 DNA sequence: TGTGCCAGCAGTCGGGGGAGGGAAAATCAGCCCCAGCATTTT. Translating gives CASSRGRENQPQHF.

The chain has TRBV19 and TRBJ2-2, with D perhaps matching TRBD1 (6 bases). Germline assignment: CDR1 LNHDA and CDR2 SQIVND (reference sequence). V was shortened by 6 bases and J by 5 bases, with 13 bases between the two germline ends. The CDR3 spans 14 residues. The CDR3, as DNA: TGTGCCAGTAGAGCCACAGGGCGAACCGGGGAGCTGTTTTTT. Translation gives CASRATGRTGELFF.

The chain couples TRBV6-5 to TRBJ1-6, with D unclear. This CDR3 has 16 amino acids. Germline assignment: CDR1 MNHEY and CDR2 SVGAGI. V lost 0 bases and J lost 8, with 14 bases in between. The CDR3 sequence: CASSYSRGWGDSPLHF. Here the CDR3 DNA reads TGTGCCAGCAGTTACTCTAGAGGGTGGGGAGATTCACCCCTCCACTTT.